A single T cell receptor beta chain is shown here with its context. What it binds is not known. V lost 2 bases to trimming and J lost 1 base, with 21 bases between them. The CDR3 has 18 amino acids. Germline V gene lookup returns CDR1 DFQATT and CDR2 SNEGSKA (reference sequence). The data derive from a study of CD8 T cells in ankylosing spondylitis. Study-wide findings and caveats: Within ankylosing spondylitis blood, a TCR beta motif made up of several highly homologous variants appeared to be characteristic.

Construction of TCR beta libraries was performed using quantitative 5'-RACE with molecular barcodes. TCRdb re-called the 5' RACE reads through MiXCR, storing one row per CDR3 protein. The sample has roughly 440,000 distinct CDR3 sequences, 17% seen once. The clonotype was recovered from a male donor with ankylosing spondylitis. The chain combines TRBV20-1 with TRBJ1-5; no clear D. Sample: blood, either unsorted or a sorted T cell fraction (not recorded which). CDR3 in amino acids: CSARWGGRSGGSNQPQHF. CDR3 DNA sequence: TGCAGTGCTAGATGGGGAGGGCGGAGCGGTGGGAGCAATCAGCCCCAGCATTTT.